By proportion, the clone carrying this T cell receptor (beta chain) is medium-sized. Here immunoSEQ multiplex PCR was the method, and the copy in TCRdb shows in-frame clones only, minus some. The repertoire has about 61,000 clones, around 87% of them found once; the top ten carry about 5.2%. The data were obtained in a study of technical replicates of blood from a few donors. The junction had 4 bases not matched to a gene; V was cut back by 0 bases and J by 3 bases. The CDR3 covers 15 residues. Per the germline V gene, CDR1 is MGHRA and CDR2 is YSYEKL. J is TRBJ2-5 and V is TRBV4-1; 7 nucleotides align to TRBD1. Sequencing was performed on PBMCs. The TCR comes from a human donor in good health. Some clones in this sample may be carry-over from other donors' samples. The CDR3 DNA sequence: TGCGCCAGCAGCCAAGATGAAGGGACAGAAGAGACCCAGTACTTC. Translating gives CASSQDEGTEETQYF.